This T cell receptor (beta chain) comes out of a study of cytomegalovirus exposure and HLA in healthy donors. Study details: A data release that came early held approximately 85 million unique TCRs from HLA-typed donors. Study-level results: Common viral pathogens were later found to be apparently linked to several of the most significant clusters. The authors assumed roughly uniform sequencing depth across donors for presence/absence analyses.

The CDR3 contains 17 residues. The germline CDR1 and CDR2 sequences are LNHDA and SQIVND (reference sequence). V dropped 8 bases and J dropped 0 bases, with 20 bases sitting between them. PCR involved 60 Vbeta and 13 Jbeta primers. TCRdb's table, derived via immunoSEQ multiplex PCR, lists solely in-frame clones and lacks some. The sample lists about 170,000 clones; roughly 84% were seen once. Regarding this clone: The antigen is unknown.

Sequencing used PBMCs. This sequence originates from a boy younger than 10 in good health and CMV-seronegative. The V call is TRBV19, the J call TRBJ1-5; tentative D call: TRBD1 (5 bases). CDR3 region: CASSGRRGGVSNQPQHF. Written as DNA, the CDR3 is TGTGCCAGTTCCGGCCGTAGGGGAGGGGTTAGCAATCAGCCCCAGCATTTT.